Included here is one TCR beta chain sequence, with context. CDR1 is SGHAT and CDR2 is FQNNGV in the germline V gene. V dropped 1 base and J dropped 0 bases, with 4 bases sitting between them. There are 14 residues in the CDR3. The table came from immunoSEQ multiplex PCR; TCRdb's copy has only in-frame clones and leaves some out. The sample carries 90,000 or so clones, around 87% recorded once. These data originate in a study of blood T cell repertoires in COVID-19. The TCR comes from a human donor in a cohort sampled during active COVID-19. This chain links TRBV11-2 with TRBJ1-3; D gene ambiguous. The specimen was peripheral blood. CDR3 sequence reads: CASSLVLSGNTIYF. DNA for the CDR3: TGTGCCAGCAGCTTAGTCCTCTCTGGAAACACCATATATTTT.